The rows below give T cell receptor beta chains drawn from one sample of a study of regulatory T cells in long-lasting Graves disease. MiXCR, applied by TCRdb to the multiplex PCR reads, yields one record per CDR3 protein. Altogether under 300,000 distinct CDR3 sequences are present, roughly 21% being singletons, with the ten largest covering approximately 15%. The sequenced sample was peripheral blood mononuclear cells (PBMCs), obtained at new diagnosis, from a patient treated with antithyroid drugs. Every receptor here comes from a female donor with Graves disease. The CDR3 runs from the conserved cysteine through the conserved F or W. The order of the fields is D gene, J gene, clone size, CDR3 length, V gene, CDR3 DNA, CDR3 protein. D genes are given only for firm matches. Clone size is stated in some rows and not others, as once, few, many or a class when expanded.

d_call: -
j_call: TRBJ1-2
clone_size: -
cdr3_length: 12
v_call: TRBV15
cdr3_nt: TGTGCCTCCAGCAAGGGGCCGTCGGACTACACCTTC
cdr3_aa: CASSKGPSDYTF

d_call: TRBD2
j_call: TRBJ2-4
clone_size: few
cdr3_length: 14
v_call: TRBV10-3
cdr3_nt: TGTGCCTCCCAAGTGGGAGGGACCGGGGGCATTCAGTACTTC
cdr3_aa: CASQVGGTGGIQYF

d_call: -
j_call: TRBJ2-5
clone_size: many
cdr3_length: 11
v_call: TRBV11-2
cdr3_nt: TGTGCCAGCAGCTTACCCGAGACCCAGTACTTC
cdr3_aa: CASSLPETQYF

d_call: TRBD1
j_call: TRBJ1-2
clone_size: many
cdr3_length: 13
v_call: TRBV5-1
cdr3_nt: TGCGCCAGCAGGGACAGGCTTAACTATGGCTACACCTTC
cdr3_aa: CASRDRLNYGYTF

d_call: -
j_call: TRBJ2-7
clone_size: many
cdr3_length: 11
v_call: TRBV2
cdr3_nt: TGTGCCAGCAGTGCTGTGGCAGAGCAGTACTTC
cdr3_aa: CASSAVAEQYF

d_call: TRBD2
j_call: TRBJ2-1
clone_size: -
cdr3_length: 16
v_call: TRBV7-3
cdr3_nt: TGTGCCAGCAGCTTAAGAGCGGGGGGGACCTACAATGAGCAGTTCTTC
cdr3_aa: CASSLRAGGTYNEQFF

d_call: TRBD1
j_call: TRBJ2-7
clone_size: -
cdr3_length: 15
v_call: TRBV28
cdr3_nt: TGTGCCAGCAGTTCCGCCGGGACAGACTCCTACGAGCAGTACTTC
cdr3_aa: CASSSAGTDSYEQYF

d_call: TRBD1
j_call: TRBJ2-1
clone_size: -
cdr3_length: 15
v_call: TRBV18
cdr3_nt: TGTGCCAGCTCACGGACCGGGACAGGGGGCAATGAGCAGTTCTTC
cdr3_aa: CASSRTGTGGNEQFF

d_call: -
j_call: TRBJ2-3
clone_size: -
cdr3_length: 15
v_call: TRBV11-2
cdr3_nt: TGTGCCAGCAGCTTAGGGGACGGAAGCACAGATACGCAGTATTTT
cdr3_aa: CASSLGDGSTDTQYF

d_call: TRBD1
j_call: TRBJ2-7
clone_size: many
cdr3_length: 14
v_call: TRBV28
cdr3_nt: TGTGCCAGCAGTGTCCCCGGGACAGCCTACGAGCAGTACTTC
cdr3_aa: CASSVPGTAYEQYF

d_call: TRBD1
j_call: TRBJ2-5
clone_size: many
cdr3_length: 17
v_call: TRBV12-3/TRBV12-4
cdr3_nt: TGTGCCAGCAGTTACAGGGGTGGGTTCTGGGGCCAAGAGACCCAGTACTTC
cdr3_aa: CASSYRGGFWGQETQYF

d_call: TRBD1
j_call: TRBJ1-6
clone_size: -
cdr3_length: 15
v_call: TRBV10-3
cdr3_nt: TGTGCCATCAGTGAGCGACAGGGGGATAATTCACCCCTCCACTTT
cdr3_aa: CAISERQGDNSPLHF

d_call: TRBD1
j_call: TRBJ2-1
clone_size: many
cdr3_length: 16
v_call: TRBV27
cdr3_nt: TGTGCCAGCAGTTCTATACAGGGGGCAACATACAATGAGCAGTTCTTC
cdr3_aa: CASSSIQGATYNEQFF

d_call: -
j_call: TRBJ2-1
clone_size: -
cdr3_length: 16
v_call: TRBV4-1
cdr3_nt: TGCGCCAGCAGCCAAGCCTACTTGGGGCTAGGCTATGAGCAGTTCTTC
cdr3_aa: CASSQAYLGLGYEQFF

d_call: -
j_call: TRBJ2-1
clone_size: many
cdr3_length: 13
v_call: TRBV10-3
cdr3_nt: TGTGCCATCAGTGAGTCGAGGGAAAGTGAGCAGTTCTTC
cdr3_aa: CAISESRESEQFF

d_call: -
j_call: TRBJ1-1
clone_size: few
cdr3_length: 14
v_call: TRBV19
cdr3_nt: TGTGCCAGTAAGGGCAGGGCGCCTAACACTGAAGCTTTCTTT
cdr3_aa: CASKGRAPNTEAFF

d_call: TRBD2
j_call: TRBJ2-1
clone_size: -
cdr3_length: 14
v_call: TRBV11-3
cdr3_nt: TGTGCCAGCAGCTTAGGACTAGCAGCCCATGAGCAGTTCTTC
cdr3_aa: CASSLGLAAHEQFF

d_call: TRBD1
j_call: TRBJ1-4
clone_size: -
cdr3_length: 13
v_call: TRBV30
cdr3_nt: TGTGCCTGGAGTGGGACAGGGTCCCCAAAACTGTTTTTT
cdr3_aa: CAWSGTGSPKLFF

d_call: -
j_call: TRBJ2-2
clone_size: many
cdr3_length: 15
v_call: TRBV2
cdr3_nt: TGTGCCAGCTCACGAACCAGGTTGGACACCGGGGAGCTGTTTTTT
cdr3_aa: CASSRTRLDTGELFF

d_call: TRBD1
j_call: TRBJ1-2
clone_size: many
cdr3_length: 14
v_call: TRBV12-3/TRBV12-4
cdr3_nt: TGTGCCAGCCAGGGGACAGGGGTCAACTATGGCTACACCTTC
cdr3_aa: CASQGTGVNYGYTF

d_call: TRBD1
j_call: TRBJ2-7
clone_size: many
cdr3_length: 13
v_call: TRBV7-9
cdr3_nt: TGTGCCAGCAGCGCGCGACAGGGTGACGAGCAGTACTTC
cdr3_aa: CASSARQGDEQYF

d_call: -
j_call: TRBJ2-7
clone_size: -
cdr3_length: 15
v_call: TRBV7-9
cdr3_nt: TGTGCCAGCAGCTTAGCCCAGGGGACTCGCTACGAGCAGTACTTC
cdr3_aa: CASSLAQGTRYEQYF

d_call: TRBD2
j_call: TRBJ2-2
clone_size: many
cdr3_length: 15
v_call: TRBV9
cdr3_nt: TGTGCCAGCAGCGGTAGCGGGAGAGGCACCGGGGAGCTGTTTTTT
cdr3_aa: CASSGSGRGTGELFF

d_call: -
j_call: TRBJ2-1
clone_size: many
cdr3_length: 13
v_call: TRBV16
cdr3_nt: TGTGCCAGCAGCCAGGAGGGCTTCAATGAGCAGTTCTTC
cdr3_aa: CASSQEGFNEQFF

d_call: -
j_call: TRBJ2-7
clone_size: -
cdr3_length: 15
v_call: TRBV18
cdr3_nt: TGTGCCAGCTCACTACTTGGGAGCGGGTTGAGTGAGCAGTACTTC
cdr3_aa: CASSLLGSGLSEQYF